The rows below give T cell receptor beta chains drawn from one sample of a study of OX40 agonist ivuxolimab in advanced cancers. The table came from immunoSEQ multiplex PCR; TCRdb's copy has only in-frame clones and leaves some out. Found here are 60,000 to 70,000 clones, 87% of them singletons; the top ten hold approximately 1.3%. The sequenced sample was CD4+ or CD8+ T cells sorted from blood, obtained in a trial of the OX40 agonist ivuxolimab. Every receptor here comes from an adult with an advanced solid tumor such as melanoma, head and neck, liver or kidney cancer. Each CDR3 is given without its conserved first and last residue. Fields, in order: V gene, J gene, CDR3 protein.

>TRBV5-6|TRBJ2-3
ASSLGISTDTQY
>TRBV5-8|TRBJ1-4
ASSQQRGTATNEKLF
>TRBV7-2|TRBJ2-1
ASSLTVGDEQF
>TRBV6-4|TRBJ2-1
ASRQSWGPRDEQF
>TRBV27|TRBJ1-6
ASSIYYNSPLH
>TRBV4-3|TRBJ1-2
ASSQVRTGDYGYT
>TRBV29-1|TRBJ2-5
SVEAWGGETQY
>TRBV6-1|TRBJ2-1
ASSPERDSNEQF
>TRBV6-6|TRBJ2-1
ASSSYRGGNNEQF
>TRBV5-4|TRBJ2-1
ASSLYSNNEQF
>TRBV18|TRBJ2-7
ASSPLSDSYEQY
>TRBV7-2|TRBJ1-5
ASSLGTGDMGPQH
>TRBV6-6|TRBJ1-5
ASSRTGGNSNQPQH
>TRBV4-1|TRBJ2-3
ASTLSGIEGYSTDTQY
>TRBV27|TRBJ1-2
ASSLKGTYGYT
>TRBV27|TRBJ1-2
ASTTSGGLGYT
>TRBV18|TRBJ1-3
ASSIDNPSSTIY
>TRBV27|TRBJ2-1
ASRGGTGSYNEQF
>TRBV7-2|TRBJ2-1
ASRKGGSSYNEQF
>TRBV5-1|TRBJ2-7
ASSLVTAMGGGEQY
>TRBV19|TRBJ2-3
ASRQTGVDTQY
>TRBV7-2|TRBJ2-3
ASSLPATGGWTDTQY
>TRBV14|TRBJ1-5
ASSRQGGNQPQH
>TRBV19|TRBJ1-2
ASSIAVSVYGYT
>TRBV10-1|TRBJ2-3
ASSEGLLTDTQY
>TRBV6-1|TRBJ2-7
ASSWGQGSYEQY
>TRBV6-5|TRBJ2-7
ASRATGFYEQY
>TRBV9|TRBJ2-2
ASSAGQGAAGELF
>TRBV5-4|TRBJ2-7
ASSFGEMGSYEQY
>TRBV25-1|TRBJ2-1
ASSERRGPSYNEQF
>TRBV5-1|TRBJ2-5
ASSLALAGASGETQY
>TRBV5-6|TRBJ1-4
ARSPGLGGEKLF
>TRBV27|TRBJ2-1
ASSWGQGAYNEQF
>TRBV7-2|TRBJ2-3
ASSPRVAGADTQY
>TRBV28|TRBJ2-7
ASTSRGREQY
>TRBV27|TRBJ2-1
ATSGTGPYNEQF
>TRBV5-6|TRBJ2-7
ASSKTGTSGRAPYEQY
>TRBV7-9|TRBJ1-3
ASSLTDSGNTIY
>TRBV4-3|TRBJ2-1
ASSQVATGHNEQF
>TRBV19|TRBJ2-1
ASTPKTGRRSNEQF
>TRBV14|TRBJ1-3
ASSPGVHSGNTIY